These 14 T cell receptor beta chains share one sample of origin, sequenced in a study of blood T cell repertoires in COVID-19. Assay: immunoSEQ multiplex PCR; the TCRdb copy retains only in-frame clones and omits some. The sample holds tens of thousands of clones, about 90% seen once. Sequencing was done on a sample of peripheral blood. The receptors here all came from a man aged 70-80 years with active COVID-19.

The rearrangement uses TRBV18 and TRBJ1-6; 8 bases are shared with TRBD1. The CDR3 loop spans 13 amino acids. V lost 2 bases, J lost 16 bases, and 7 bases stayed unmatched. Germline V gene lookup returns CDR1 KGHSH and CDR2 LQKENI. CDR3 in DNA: TGTGCCAGCTCACCAGCCCAGGGACAGGCTCTCCACTTT. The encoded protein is CASSPAQGQALHF.

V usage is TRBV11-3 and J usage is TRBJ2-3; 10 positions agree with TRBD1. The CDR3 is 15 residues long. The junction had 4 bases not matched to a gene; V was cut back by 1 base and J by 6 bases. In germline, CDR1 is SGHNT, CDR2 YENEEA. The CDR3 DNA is TGTGCCAGCAGCTTAGCGGGACAGGGGATGGATACGCAGTATTTT. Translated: CASSLAGQGMDTQYF.

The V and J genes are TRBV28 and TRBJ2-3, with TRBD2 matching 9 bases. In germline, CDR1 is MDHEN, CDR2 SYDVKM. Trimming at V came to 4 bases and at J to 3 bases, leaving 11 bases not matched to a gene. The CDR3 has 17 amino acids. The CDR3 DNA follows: TGTGCCAGCAGTTCTACCGCGGGAGGGGGCTGGACAGATACGCAGTATTTT. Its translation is CASSSTAGGGWTDTQYF.

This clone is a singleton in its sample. CDR3 sequence reads: CACTGAGQRNSPLHF. CDR3 sequence (DNA): TGTGCCTGCACTGGGGCGGGACAGAGAAATTCACCCCTCCACTTT. The chain couples TRBV30 to TRBJ1-6; 7 nucleotides match TRBD1. Germline CDR1 GTSNPN, CDR2 SVGIG (reference sequence). The CDR3 runs 15 residues. The V and J ends lost 6 bases and 7 bases, in that order; junction bases with no gene match: 12.

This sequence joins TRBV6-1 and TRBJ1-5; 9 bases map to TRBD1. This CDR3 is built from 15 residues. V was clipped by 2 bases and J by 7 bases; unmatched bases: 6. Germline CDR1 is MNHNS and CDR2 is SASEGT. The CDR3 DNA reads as TGTGCCAGCAGTGAAACCGGGACAGGGCGACAGCCCCAGCATTTT. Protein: CASSETGTGRQPQHF.

CDR3 sequence: CASSFQRGVYTGELFF. The DNA of the CDR3 is TGTGCCAGCAGCTTCCAGCGGGGGGTGTACACCGGGGAGCTGTTTTTT. The chain carries TRBV5-5 and TRBJ2-2, with 9 bases that match TRBD2. The CDR3 has 16 amino acids. Germline V gene lookup returns CDR1 SGHKS and CDR2 YYEKEE (reference sequence). The junction had 5 bases not matched to a gene; V was cut back by 2 bases and J by 3 bases.

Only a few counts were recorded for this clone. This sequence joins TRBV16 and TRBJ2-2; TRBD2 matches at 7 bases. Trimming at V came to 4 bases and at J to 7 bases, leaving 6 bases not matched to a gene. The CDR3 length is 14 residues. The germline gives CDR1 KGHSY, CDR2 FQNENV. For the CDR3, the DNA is TGTGCCAGCAGCCCCGATCGGGGGGTCGGGGAGCTGTTTTTT. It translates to CASSPDRGVGELFF.

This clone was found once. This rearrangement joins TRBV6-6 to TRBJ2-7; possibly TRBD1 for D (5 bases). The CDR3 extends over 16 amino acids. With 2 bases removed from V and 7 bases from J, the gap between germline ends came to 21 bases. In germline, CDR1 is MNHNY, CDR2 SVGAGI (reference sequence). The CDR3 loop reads CASSYIDSIPSREQYF. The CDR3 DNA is TGTGCCAGCAGTTACATAGACAGTATTCCGTCTAGAGAGCAGTACTTC.

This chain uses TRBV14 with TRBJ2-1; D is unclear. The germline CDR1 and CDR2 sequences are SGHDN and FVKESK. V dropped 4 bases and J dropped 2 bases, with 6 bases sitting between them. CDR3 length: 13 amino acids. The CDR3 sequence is CASSPSAYNEQFF. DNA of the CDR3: TGTGCCAGCAGCCCTTCTGCCTACAATGAGCAGTTCTTC.

The CDR3 region has the DNA TGTGCCAGCAGCTTAACTAGCGGGGGGCAAGAGACCCAGTACTTC. It encodes CASSLTSGGQETQYF. The rearrangement uses TRBV7-2 and TRBJ2-5; 12 nucleotides agree with TRBD2. This CDR3 is built from 15 residues. After removal of 2 bases from V and 2 bases from J, the junction contained 0 bases not matched to a gene. Germline V gene sequence: CDR1 SGHTA, CDR2 FQGNSA. The full variable domain, in which reference TRBV7-2 and TRBJ2-5 provide the parts outside the CDR3, is GAGVSQSPSNKVTEKGKDVELRCDPISGHTALYWYRQSLGQGLEFLIYFQGNSAPDKSGLPSDRFSAERTGGSVSTLTIQRTQQEDSAVYLCASSLTSGGQETQYFGPGTRLLVL.

The CDR3 DNA is TGTGCCAGCTCACCGGGACGGGGGGGGCATACCTACGAGCAGTACTTC. This codes for CASSPGRGGHTYEQYF. The rearrangement joins TRBV18 to TRBJ2-7; 8 bases are shared with TRBD2. Germline-derived CDR1 and CDR2 are KGHSH and LQKENI. V was clipped by 3 bases and J by 2 bases; unmatched bases: 9. The CDR3 extends over 16 amino acids.

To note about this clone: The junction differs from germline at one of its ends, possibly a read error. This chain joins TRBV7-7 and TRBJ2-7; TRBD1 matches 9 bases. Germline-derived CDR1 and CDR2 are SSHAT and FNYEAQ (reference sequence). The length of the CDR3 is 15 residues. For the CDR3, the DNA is TGTGCTAGCAGCGTCGGGACAGGGAACCGCTACGAGCAGTACTTC. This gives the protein CASSVGTGNRYEQYF.

CDR3 sequence reads: CASSYGAGNGYTF. CDR3 in DNA: TGTGCCAGCAGTTACGGGGCGGGGAATGGCTACACCTTC. The V gene is TRBV6-5, the J gene TRBJ1-2, with D perhaps TRBD1 (5 bases). The germline V gene encodes CDR1 MNHEY and CDR2 SVGAGI. Trimming took off 2 bases at V and 6 bases at J, with 10 bases between the two ends. The CDR3 sequence is 13 residues long.

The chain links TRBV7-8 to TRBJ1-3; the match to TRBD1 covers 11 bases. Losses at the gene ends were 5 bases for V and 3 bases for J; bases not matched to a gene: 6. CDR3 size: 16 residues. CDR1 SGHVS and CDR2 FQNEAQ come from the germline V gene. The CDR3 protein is CASSGTGTGGGNTIYF. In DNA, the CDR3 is TGTGCCAGCAGCGGGACCGGGACAGGGGGTGGAAACACCATATATTTT.